Listed below are T cell receptor beta chains from one sample, sequenced in a study of blood T cells in healthy people across ages. TCRdb analysed the 5' RACE reads with MiXCR anew, one entry per CDR3 protein. Of 850,000 to 1,100,000 distinct CDR3 sequences listed, approximately 38% are singletons. The specimen was blood. The receptors here all came from a man aged 18 to 30 in good health. The CDR3 runs from the conserved cysteine through the conserved F or W. The D gene is left open where the match is weak. Not every row has a clone size; where given, it reads once, few, many or a size class.

d_call	clone_size	v_call	j_call	cdr3_aa	cdr3_nt
-	once	TRBV2	TRBJ2-3	CAGSEGLDTQYF	TGTGCCGGCAGTGAAGGCCTAGATACGCAGTATTTT
-	few	TRBV9	TRBJ2-1	CASSSEGVSDEQFF	TGTGCCAGCAGCTCTGAAGGGGTATCGGATGAGCAGTTCTTC
-	-	TRBV11-1	TRBJ2-7	CASRQVNNEQYF	TGTGCCAGCAGACAGGTCAACAATGAGCAGTACTTC
-	many	TRBV4-3	TRBJ2-1	CASSQDLLWTAHNEQFF	TGCGCCAGCAGCCAAGATCTGCTGTGGACAGCTCACAATGAGCAGTTCTTC
TRBD2	-	TRBV20-1	TRBJ2-1	CSASGYSGGRPYNEQFF	TGCAGTGCTAGCGGGTATAGCGGGGGTAGGCCCTACAATGAGCAGTTCTTC
-	few	TRBV7-9	TRBJ1-4	CASSPPQTRGISGKLFF	TGTGCCAGCAGCCCCCCCCAGACCAGGGGTATTTCTGGAAAACTGTTTTTT
-	few	TRBV7-9	TRBJ2-1	CASRKGVYNEQFF	TGTGCCAGCAGAAAGGGGGTTTACAATGAGCAGTTCTTC
-	-	TRBV11-2	TRBJ2-2	CASSFRGTANTGELFF	TGTGCCAGCAGCTTTCGGGGGACAGCGAACACCGGGGAGCTGTTTTTT
TRBD1	-	TRBV12-3/TRBV12-4	TRBJ1-4	CASSEDRGPHATNAKLFF	TGTGCCAGCAGTGAAGACAGGGGGCCACATGCAACTAATGCAAAACTGTTTTTT
TRBD1	-	TRBV12-3/TRBV12-4	TRBJ1-1	CASSQETGTGLRVEAFF	TGTGCCAGCAGTCAAGAGACCGGGACAGGGCTCAGGGTTGAAGCTTTCTTT
-	-	TRBV7-2	TRBJ2-3	CAIRGRLSTDTQYF	TGTGCCATCCGGGGACGTCTCAGCACAGATACGCAGTATTTT
-	-	TRBV7-7	TRBJ2-2	CASSLGPRGSNTGELFF	TGTGCTAGCAGCTTAGGTCCGAGAGGGTCCAACACCGGGGAGCTGTTTTTT
-	many	TRBV11-2	TRBJ1-2	CASSFPDAGLNGYTF	TGTGCCAGCAGCTTCCCAGACGCAGGGCTGAATGGCTACACCTTC
-	-	TRBV4-2	TRBJ2-1	CASSQDGRAGKGEQFF	TGTGCCAGCAGCCAAGACGGACGAGCGGGCAAGGGTGAGCAGTTCTTC
TRBD2	few	TRBV27	TRBJ2-3	CASSETGLAGGTDTQYF	TGTGCCAGCAGTGAAACGGGACTAGCGGGGGGCACAGATACGCAGTATTTT
-	-	TRBV4-3	TRBJ2-1	CASSQGGENEQFF	TGCGCCAGCAGCCAAGGAGGTGAAAATGAGCAGTTCTTC
-	-	TRBV20-1	TRBJ1-1	CSGRQPRGDTEAFF	TGCAGTGGACGACAGCCTAGGGGGGACACTGAAGCTTTCTTT
-	few	TRBV11-1	TRBJ1-1	CASSLFVTRNTEAFF	TGTGCCAGCAGCTTATTCGTGACAAGGAACACTGAAGCTTTCTTT
-	-	TRBV28	TRBJ1-5	CASRIPMHQPQHF	TGTGCCAGCAGGATCCCAATGCATCAGCCCCAGCATTTT
-	-	TRBV12-3/TRBV12-4	TRBJ2-7	CASRPTEGNYEQYF	TGTGCCAGCAGGCCGACGGAGGGAAACTACGAGCAGTACTTC
-	-	TRBV15	TRBJ2-3	CATSRDRGSTTNTDTQYF	TGTGCCACCAGCAGAGATAGGGGGTCCACGACTAACACAGATACGCAGTATTTT
-	few	TRBV4-2	TRBJ2-1	CASSQAGPGIGSYNEQFF	TGTGCCAGCAGCCAAGCTGGACCAGGGATCGGCTCCTACAATGAGCAGTTCTTC
-	-	TRBV6-6	TRBJ2-1	CASSPGSRKGHNEQFF	TGTGCCAGCAGCCCCGGTAGTAGGAAGGGTCACAATGAGCAGTTCTTC
TRBD1	-	TRBV6-5	TRBJ2-7	CASRRRTGGRSEQYF	TGTGCCAGCAGACGCCGGACAGGAGGTCGTAGCGAGCAGTACTTC
-	-	TRBV4-3	TRBJ1-2	CASSQDAPGQLMDYGYTF	TGCGCCAGCAGCCAAGATGCCCCGGGACAATTAATGGACTATGGCTACACCTTC
-	-	TRBV18	TRBJ1-1	CASSPIVDTEAFF	TGTGCCAGCTCACCAATAGTAGACACTGAAGCTTTCTTT
-	-	TRBV6-2/TRBV6-3	TRBJ1-2	CASSPSTQTYGYTF	TGTGCCAGCAGTCCCTCGACCCAAACCTATGGCTACACCTTC
-	few	TRBV28	TRBJ2-3	CASSRPDPDTQYF	TGTGCCAGCAGCCGGCCAGACCCAGATACGCAGTATTTT
TRBD1	-	TRBV27	TRBJ2-7	CASSSPGQGRIKYNEQYF	TGTGCCAGCAGTTCACCGGGACAGGGGAGAATTAAATACAATGAGCAGTACTTC
TRBD2	-	TRBV12-3/TRBV12-4	TRBJ2-3	CASSPNKLAGGRDTQYF	TGTGCCAGCAGTCCCAACAAGCTAGCGGGGGGCCGAGATACGCAGTATTTT
TRBD1	-	TRBV24-1	TRBJ2-5	CATSDGDREYTQYF	TGTGCCACCAGTGACGGGGACAGGGAGTATACCCAGTACTTC
TRBD1	few	TRBV20-1	TRBJ1-6	CSARDSLQGALSYNSPLHF	TGCAGTGCTAGAGATTCGCTACAGGGGGCCCTGTCCTATAATTCACCCCTCCACTTT
-	-	TRBV16	TRBJ1-2	CASSQLGGGNYTF	TGTGCCAGCAGCCAACTCGGTGGAGGGAACTACACCTTC
-	-	TRBV5-1	TRBJ2-7	CASSLVQGIRYEQYF	TGCGCCAGCAGCTTGGTGCAGGGGATTAGGTACGAGCAGTACTTC
-	-	TRBV5-5	TRBJ1-4	CASSREAPLNEKLFF	TGTGCCAGCAGCCGGGAGGCGCCACTCAATGAAAAACTGTTTTTT
TRBD1	few	TRBV4-3	TRBJ1-1	CASSQGWDREFAVNTEAFF	TGCGCCAGCAGCCAAGGTTGGGACAGGGAATTCGCTGTGAACACTGAAGCTTTCTTT
-	few	TRBV4-1	TRBJ1-2	CASSSSEEIYGYTF	TGCGCCAGCAGCTCTTCAGAAGAGATCTATGGCTACACCTTC
-	-	TRBV20-1	TRBJ2-3	CSASQGGPLADTQYF	TGCAGTGCTAGTCAGGGGGGGCCTTTGGCAGATACGCAGTATTTT
-	-	TRBV21-1	TRBJ1-1	CASSRDGTLGTEAFF	TGTGCCAGCAGCCGGGACGGGACATTGGGGACTGAAGCTTTCTTT
-	-	TRBV7-2	TRBJ1-3	CASSFSWDSGNTIYF	TGTGCCAGCAGCTTTTCTTGGGACTCTGGAAACACCATATATTTT
-	-	TRBV5-5	TRBJ2-3	CASSLFLGDTQYF	TGTGCCAGCAGCTTGTTTTTAGGAGATACGCAGTATTTT
TRBD1	few	TRBV30	TRBJ1-1	CAWTDLETGYTEAFF	TGTGCCTGGACCGACCTGGAGACAGGGTACACTGAAGCTTTCTTT
TRBD2	-	TRBV7-9	TRBJ2-5	CASNQPSGLKPAGETQYF	TGTGCCAGCAACCAACCTAGCGGGTTGAAACCTGCGGGAGAGACCCAGTACTTC
-	few	TRBV4-3	TRBJ1-1	CASSQELANTEAFF	TGCGCCAGCAGCCAAGAATTAGCGAACACTGAAGCTTTCTTT